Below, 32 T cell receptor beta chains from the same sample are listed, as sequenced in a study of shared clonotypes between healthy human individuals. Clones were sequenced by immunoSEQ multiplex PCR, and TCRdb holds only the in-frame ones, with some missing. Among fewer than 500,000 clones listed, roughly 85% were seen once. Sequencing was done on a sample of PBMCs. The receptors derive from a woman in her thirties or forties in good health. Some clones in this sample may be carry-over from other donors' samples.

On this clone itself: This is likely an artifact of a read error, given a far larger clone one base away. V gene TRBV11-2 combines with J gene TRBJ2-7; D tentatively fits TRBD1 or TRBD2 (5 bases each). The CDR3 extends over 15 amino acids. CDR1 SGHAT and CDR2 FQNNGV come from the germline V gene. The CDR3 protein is CASSTGAPRRDEQCF. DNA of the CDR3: TGTGCCAGCAGCACCGGGGCCCCAAGACGAGACGAGCAGTGCTTC.

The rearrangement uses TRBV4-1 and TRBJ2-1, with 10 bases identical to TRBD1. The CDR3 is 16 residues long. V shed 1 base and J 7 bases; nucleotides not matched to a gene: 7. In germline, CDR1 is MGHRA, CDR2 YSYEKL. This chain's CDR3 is CASSQARTGGGNEQFF. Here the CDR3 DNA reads TGCGCCAGCAGCCAAGCGCGGACAGGGGGAGGGAATGAGCAGTTCTTC.

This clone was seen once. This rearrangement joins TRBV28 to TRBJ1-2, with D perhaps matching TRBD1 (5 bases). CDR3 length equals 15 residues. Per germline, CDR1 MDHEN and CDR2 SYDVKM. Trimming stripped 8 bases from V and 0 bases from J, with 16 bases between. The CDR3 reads CASGDLIAPNYGYTF. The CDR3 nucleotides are TGTGCCAGCGGGGACCTGATTGCCCCTAACTATGGCTACACCTTC.

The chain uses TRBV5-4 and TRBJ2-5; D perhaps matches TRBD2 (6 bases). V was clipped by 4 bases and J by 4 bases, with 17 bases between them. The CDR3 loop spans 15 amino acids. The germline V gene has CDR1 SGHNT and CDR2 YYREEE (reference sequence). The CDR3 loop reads CASSPGRSGAETQYF. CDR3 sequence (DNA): TGTGCCAGCAGCCCGGGTCGATCGGGAGCAGAGACCCAGTACTTC.

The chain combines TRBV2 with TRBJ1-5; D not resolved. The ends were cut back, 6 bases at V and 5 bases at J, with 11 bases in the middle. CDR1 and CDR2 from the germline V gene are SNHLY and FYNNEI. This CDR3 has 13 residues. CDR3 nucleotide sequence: TGTGCCAGCAGCCGGGAGCAAGATCAGCCCCAGCATTTT. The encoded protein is CASSREQDQPQHF.

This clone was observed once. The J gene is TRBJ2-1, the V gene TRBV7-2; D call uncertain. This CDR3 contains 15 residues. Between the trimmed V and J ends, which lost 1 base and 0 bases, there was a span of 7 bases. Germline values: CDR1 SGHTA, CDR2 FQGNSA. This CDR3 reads CASSLGPSSYNEQFF. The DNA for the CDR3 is TGTGCCAGCAGCTTAGGACCGAGCTCCTACAATGAGCAGTTCTTC.

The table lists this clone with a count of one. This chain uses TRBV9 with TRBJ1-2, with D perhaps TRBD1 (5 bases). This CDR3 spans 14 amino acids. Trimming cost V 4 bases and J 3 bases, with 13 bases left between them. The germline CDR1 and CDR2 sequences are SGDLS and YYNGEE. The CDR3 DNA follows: TGTGCCAGCAGCCCGGACGGGGGTCACTATGGCTACACCTTC. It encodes CASSPDGGHYGYTF.

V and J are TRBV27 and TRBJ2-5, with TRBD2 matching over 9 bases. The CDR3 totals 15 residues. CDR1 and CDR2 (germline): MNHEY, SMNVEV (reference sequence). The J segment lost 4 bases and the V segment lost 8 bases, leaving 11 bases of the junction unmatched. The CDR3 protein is CASVVAGAGVETQYF. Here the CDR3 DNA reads TGTGCCAGCGTGGTAGCGGGAGCCGGGGTAGAGACCCAGTACTTC.

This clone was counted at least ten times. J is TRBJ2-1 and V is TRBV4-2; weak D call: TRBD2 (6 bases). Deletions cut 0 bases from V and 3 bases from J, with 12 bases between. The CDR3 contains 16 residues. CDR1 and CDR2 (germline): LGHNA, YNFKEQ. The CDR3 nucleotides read TGTGCCAGCAGCCAAGATCCGACTAGTGGCTACAATGAGCAGTTCTTC. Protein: CASSQDPTSGYNEQFF.

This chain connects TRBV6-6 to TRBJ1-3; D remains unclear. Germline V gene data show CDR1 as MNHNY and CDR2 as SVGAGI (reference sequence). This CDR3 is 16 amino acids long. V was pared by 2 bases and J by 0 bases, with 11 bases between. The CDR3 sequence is CASSYDGPRSGNTIYF. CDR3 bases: TGTGCCAGCAGTTACGACGGACCCCGCTCTGGAAACACCATATATTTT.

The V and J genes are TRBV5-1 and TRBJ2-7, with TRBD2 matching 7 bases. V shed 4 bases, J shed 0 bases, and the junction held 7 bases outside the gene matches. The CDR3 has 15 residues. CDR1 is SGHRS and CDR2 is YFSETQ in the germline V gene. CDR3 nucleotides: TGCGCCAGCAGCCCTTTGCGGGGGAGCTCCTACGAGCAGTACTTC. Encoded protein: CASSPLRGSSYEQYF.

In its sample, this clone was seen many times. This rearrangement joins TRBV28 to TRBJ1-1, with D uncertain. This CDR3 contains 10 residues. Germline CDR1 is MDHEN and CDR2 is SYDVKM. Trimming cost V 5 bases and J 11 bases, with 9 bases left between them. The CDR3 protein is CASSKARAFF. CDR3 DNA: TGTGCCAGCAGTAAAGCTAGGGCTTTCTTT.

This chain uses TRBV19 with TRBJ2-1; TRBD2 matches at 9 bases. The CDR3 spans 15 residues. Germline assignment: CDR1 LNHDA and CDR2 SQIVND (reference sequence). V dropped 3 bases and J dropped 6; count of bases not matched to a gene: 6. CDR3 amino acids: CASSMRGGVSNEQFF. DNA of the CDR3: TGTGCCAGTAGTATGCGCGGGGGGGTGAGCAATGAGCAGTTCTTC.

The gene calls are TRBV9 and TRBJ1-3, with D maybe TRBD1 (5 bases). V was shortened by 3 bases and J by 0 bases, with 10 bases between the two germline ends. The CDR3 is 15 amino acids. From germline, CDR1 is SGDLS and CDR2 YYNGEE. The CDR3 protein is CASSGGGNSGNTIYF. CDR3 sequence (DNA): TGTGCCAGCAGCGGGGGCGGCAACTCTGGAAACACCATATATTTT.

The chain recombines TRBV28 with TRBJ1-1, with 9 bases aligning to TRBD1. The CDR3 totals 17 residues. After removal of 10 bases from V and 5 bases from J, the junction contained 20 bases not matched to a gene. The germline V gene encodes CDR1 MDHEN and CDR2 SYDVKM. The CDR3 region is CATLEPGTGFGRTEAFF. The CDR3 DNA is TGTGCCACCCTGGAACCCGGGACAGGGTTTGGTAGGACTGAAGCTTTCTTT.

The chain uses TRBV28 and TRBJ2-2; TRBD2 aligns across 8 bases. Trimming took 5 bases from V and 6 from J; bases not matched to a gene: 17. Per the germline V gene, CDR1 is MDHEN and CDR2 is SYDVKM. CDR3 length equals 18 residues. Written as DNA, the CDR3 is TGTGCCAGCAGTCCGCATCCTTTCAGCGGGAGCGTCCCCGGGGAGCTGTTTTTT. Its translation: CASSPHPFSGSVPGELFF. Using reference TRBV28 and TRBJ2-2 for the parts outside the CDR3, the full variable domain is DVKVTQSSRYLVKRTGEKVFLECVQDMDHENMFWYRQDPGLGLRLIYFSYDVKMKEKGDIPEGYSVSREKKERFSLILESASTNQTSMYLCASSPHPFSGSVPGELFFGEGSRLTVL.

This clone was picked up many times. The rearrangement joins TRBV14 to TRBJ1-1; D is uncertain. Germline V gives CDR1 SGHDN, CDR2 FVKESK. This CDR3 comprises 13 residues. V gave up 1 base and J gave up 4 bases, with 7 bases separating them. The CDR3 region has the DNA TGTGCCAGCAGCCAAGCTAGGGTCACTGAAGCTTTCTTT. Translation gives CASSQARVTEAFF.

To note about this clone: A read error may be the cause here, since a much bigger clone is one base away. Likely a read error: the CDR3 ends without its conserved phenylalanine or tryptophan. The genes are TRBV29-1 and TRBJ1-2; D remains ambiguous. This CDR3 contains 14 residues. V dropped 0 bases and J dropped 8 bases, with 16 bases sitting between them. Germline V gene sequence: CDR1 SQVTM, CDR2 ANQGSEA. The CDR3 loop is CSVEEATGPRGYTL. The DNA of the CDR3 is TGCAGCGTTGAAGAAGCAACCGGCCCCCGGGGCTACACCCTC.

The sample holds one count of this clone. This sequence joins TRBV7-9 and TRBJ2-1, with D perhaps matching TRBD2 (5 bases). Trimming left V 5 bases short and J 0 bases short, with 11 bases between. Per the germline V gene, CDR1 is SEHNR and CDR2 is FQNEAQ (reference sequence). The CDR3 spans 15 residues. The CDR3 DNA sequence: TGTGCCAGCAGCATCGGGGTGAGCTCCTACAATGAGCAGTTCTTC. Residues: CASSIGVSSYNEQFF.

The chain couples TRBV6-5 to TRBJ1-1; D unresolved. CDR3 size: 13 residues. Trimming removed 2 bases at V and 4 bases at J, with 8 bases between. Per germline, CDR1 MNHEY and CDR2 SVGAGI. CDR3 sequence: CASSYSGLTEAFF. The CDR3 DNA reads TGTGCCAGCAGTTACAGTGGACTCACTGAAGCTTTCTTT.

The DNA of the CDR3 is TGTGCCAGCAGCTCCGGGACTAGCGGAGTCAATGAGCAGTTCTTC. This encodes CASSSGTSGVNEQFF. The chain carries TRBV5-4 and TRBJ2-1; 11 positions agree with TRBD2. The CDR3 contains 15 residues. After removal of 3 bases from V and 6 bases from J, the junction contained 5 bases not matched to a gene. Per the germline V gene, CDR1 is SGHNT and CDR2 is YYREEE (reference sequence).

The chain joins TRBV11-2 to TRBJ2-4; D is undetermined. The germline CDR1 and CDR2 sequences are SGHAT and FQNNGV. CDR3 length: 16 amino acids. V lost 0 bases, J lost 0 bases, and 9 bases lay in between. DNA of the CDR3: TGTGCCAGCAGCTTAGATCCTGGGGAAGCCAAAAACATTCAGTACTTC. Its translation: CASSLDPGEAKNIQYF.

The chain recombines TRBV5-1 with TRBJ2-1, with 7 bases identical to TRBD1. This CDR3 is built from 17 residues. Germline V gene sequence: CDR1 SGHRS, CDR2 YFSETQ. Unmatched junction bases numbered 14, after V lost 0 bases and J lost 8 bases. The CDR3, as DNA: TGCGCCAGCAGCTTGGGATCGACAGGGCCCCCTTCGGATGAGCAGTTCTTC. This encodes CASSLGSTGPPSDEQFF.

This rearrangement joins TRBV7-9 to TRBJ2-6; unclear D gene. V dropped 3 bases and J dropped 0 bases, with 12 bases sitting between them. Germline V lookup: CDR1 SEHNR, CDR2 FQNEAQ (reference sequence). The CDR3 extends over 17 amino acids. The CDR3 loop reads CASSFRALDSGANVLTF. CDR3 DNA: TGTGCCAGCAGCTTTAGGGCGTTAGACTCTGGGGCCAACGTCCTGACTTTC.

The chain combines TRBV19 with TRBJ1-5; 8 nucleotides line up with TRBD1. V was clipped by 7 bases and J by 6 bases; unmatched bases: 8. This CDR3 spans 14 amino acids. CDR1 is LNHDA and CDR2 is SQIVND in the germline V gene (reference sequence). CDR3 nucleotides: TGTGCCAGTAACCAGGACAGGGTGGCTCAGCCCCAGCATTTT. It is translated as CASNQDRVAQPQHF.

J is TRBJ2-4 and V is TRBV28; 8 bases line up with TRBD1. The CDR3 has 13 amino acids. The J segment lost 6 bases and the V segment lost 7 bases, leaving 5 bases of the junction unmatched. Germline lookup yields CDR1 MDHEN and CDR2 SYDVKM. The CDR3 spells CASMGQETNIQYF. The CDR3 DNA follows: TGTGCCAGCATGGGACAGGAAACAAACATTCAGTACTTC.

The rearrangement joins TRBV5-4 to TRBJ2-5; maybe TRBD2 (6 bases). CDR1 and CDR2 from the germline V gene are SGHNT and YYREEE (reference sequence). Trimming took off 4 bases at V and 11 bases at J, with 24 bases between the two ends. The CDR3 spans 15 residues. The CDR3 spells CASSTPGAATGEQYF. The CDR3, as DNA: TGTGCCAGCAGCACCCCCGGCGCCGCCACGGGGGAGCAGTACTTC.

CDR3 sequence reads: CASTPLSGTKGTQYF. Written as DNA, the CDR3 is TGTGCCAGCACCCCACTCTCCGGGACTAAAGGGACCCAGTACTTC. The chain employs TRBV27 and TRBJ2-5, with TRBD2 identical over 7 bases. The junction had 15 bases not matched to a gene; V was cut back by 7 bases and J by 7 bases. Germline V gene lookup returns CDR1 MNHEY and CDR2 SMNVEV (reference sequence). This CDR3 comprises 15 residues.

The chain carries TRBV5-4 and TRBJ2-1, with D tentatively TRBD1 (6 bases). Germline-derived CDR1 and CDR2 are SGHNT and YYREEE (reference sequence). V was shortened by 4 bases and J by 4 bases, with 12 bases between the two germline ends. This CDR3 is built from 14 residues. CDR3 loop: CASSGVGAYNEQFF. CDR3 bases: TGTGCCAGCAGCGGTGTGGGGGCGTACAATGAGCAGTTCTTC.

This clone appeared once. The CDR3 DNA sequence: TGTGCCAGCAGGCCCGGGGGGAGCTCCTACAATGAGCAGTTCTTC. This translates into CASRPGGSSYNEQFF. The chain uses TRBV7-3 and TRBJ2-1; the match to TRBD2 covers 7 bases. Trimming at V came to 6 bases and at J to 0 bases, leaving 5 bases not matched to a gene. This CDR3 region has 15 residues. The germline V gene encodes CDR1 SGHTA and CDR2 FQGTGA. The full variable domain, its missing parts supplied by reference TRBV7-3 and TRBJ2-1, is GAGVSQTPSNKVTEKGKYVELRCDPISGHTALYWYRQSLGQGPEFLIYFQGTGAADDSGLPNDRFFAVRPEGSVSTLKIQRTERGDSAVYLCASRPGGSSYNEQFFGPGTRLTVL.

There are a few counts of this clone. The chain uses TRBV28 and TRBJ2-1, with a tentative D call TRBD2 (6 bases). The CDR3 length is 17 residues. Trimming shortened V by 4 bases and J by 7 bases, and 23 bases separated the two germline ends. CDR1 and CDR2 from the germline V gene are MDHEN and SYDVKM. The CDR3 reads CASSSSAASGVRNEQFF. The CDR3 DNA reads TGTGCCAGCAGTTCATCCGCCGCCTCGGGAGTTCGTAATGAGCAGTTCTTC.

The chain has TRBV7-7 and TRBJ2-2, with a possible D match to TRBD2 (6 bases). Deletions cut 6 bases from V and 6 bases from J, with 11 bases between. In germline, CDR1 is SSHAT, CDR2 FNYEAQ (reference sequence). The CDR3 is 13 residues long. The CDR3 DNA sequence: TGTGCCAGCAGTCCGCGGGGACCCGGGGAGCTGTTTTTT. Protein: CASSPRGPGELFF.